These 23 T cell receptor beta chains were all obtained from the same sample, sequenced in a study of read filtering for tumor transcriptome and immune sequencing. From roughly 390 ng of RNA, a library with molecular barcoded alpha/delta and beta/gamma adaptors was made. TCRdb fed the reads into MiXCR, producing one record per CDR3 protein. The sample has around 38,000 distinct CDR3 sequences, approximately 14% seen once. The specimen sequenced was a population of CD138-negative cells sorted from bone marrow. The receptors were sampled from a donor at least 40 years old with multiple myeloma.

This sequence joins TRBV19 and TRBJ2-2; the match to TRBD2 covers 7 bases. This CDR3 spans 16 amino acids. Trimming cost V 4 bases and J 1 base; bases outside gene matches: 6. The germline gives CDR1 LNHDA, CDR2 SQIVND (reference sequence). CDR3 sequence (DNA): TGTGCCAGTAGTAAAGGTGCGGGAGAGAACACCGGGGAGCTGTTTTTT. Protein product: CASSKGAGENTGELFF. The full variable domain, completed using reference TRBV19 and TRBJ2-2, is DGGITQSPKYLFRKEGQNVTLSCEQNLNHDAMYWYRQDPGQGLRLIYYSQIVNDFQKGDIAEGYSVSREKKESFPLTVTSAQKNPTAFYLCASSKGAGENTGELFFGEGSRLTVL.

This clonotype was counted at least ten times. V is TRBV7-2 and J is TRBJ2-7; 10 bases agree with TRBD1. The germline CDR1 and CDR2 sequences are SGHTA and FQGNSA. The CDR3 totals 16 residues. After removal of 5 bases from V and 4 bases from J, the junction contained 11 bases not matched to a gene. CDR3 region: CASSPAGTGVGYEQYF. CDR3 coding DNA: TGTGCCAGCAGCCCAGCTGGGACAGGGGTGGGGTACGAGCAGTACTTC.

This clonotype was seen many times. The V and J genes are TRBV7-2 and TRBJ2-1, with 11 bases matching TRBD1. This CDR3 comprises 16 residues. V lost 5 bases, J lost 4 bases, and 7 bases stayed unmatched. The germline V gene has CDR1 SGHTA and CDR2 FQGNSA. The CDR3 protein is CASSPAGTGGYNEQFF. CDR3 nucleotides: TGTGCCAGCAGCCCCGCCGGGACAGGGGGGTACAATGAGCAGTTCTTC.

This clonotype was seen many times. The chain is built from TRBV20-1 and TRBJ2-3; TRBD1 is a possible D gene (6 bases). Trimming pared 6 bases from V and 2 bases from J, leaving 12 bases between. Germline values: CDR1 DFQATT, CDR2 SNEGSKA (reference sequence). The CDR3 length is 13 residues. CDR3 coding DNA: TGCAGTGCCAAACAGGGTCTCACAGATACGCAGTATTTT. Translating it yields CSAKQGLTDTQYF.

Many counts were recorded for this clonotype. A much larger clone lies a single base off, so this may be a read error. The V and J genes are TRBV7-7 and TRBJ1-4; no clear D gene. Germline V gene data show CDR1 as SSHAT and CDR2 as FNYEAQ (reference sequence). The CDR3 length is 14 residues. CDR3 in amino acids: CASSAASGCEKLFF. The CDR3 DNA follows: TGTGCTAGCAGCGCGGCGTCGGGATGTGAAAAACTGTTTTTT.

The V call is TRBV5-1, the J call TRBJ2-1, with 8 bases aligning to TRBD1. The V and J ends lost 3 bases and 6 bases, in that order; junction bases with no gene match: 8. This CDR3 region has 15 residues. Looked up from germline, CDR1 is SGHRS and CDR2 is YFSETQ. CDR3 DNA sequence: TGCGCCAGCAGCTCTTCCGGGACAGGTCTCAATGAGCAGTTCTTC. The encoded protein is CASSSSGTGLNEQFF.

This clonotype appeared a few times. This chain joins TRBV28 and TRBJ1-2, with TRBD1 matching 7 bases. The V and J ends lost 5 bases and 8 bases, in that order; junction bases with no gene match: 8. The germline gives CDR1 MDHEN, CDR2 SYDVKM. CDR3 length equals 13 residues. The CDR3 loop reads CASSEGQERGYTF. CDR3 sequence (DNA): TGTGCCAGCAGTGAAGGACAGGAACGCGGCTACACCTTC.

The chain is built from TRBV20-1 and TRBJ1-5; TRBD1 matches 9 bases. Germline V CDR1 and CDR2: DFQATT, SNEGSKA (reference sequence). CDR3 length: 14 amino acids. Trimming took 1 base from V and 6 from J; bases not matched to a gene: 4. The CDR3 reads CSARGDREIQPQHF. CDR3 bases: TGCAGTGCTAGAGGGGACAGGGAAATTCAGCCCCAGCATTTT.

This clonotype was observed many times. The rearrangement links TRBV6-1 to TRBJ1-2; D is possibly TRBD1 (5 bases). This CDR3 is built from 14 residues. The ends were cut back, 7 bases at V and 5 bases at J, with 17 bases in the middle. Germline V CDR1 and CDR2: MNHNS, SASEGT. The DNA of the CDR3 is TGTGCCAGCACAATACCCCCAGGGACGTATGGCTACACCTTC. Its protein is CASTIPPGTYGYTF.

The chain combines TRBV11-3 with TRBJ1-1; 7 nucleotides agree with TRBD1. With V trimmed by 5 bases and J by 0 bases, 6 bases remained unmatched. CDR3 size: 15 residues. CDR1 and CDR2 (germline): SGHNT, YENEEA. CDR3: CASSPQDRLNTEAFF. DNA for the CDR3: TGTGCCAGCAGCCCCCAGGACAGGCTGAACACTGAAGCTTTCTTT.

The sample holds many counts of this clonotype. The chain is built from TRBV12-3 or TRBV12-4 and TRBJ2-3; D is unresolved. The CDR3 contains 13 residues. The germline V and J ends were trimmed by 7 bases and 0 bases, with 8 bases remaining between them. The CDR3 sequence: CASTATSTDTQYF. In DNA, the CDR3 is TGTGCCAGCACGGCGACTAGCACAGATACGCAGTATTTT.

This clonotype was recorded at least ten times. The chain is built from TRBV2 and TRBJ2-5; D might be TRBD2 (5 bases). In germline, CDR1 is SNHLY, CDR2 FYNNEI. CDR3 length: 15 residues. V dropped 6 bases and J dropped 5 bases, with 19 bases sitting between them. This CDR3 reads CASRDLANPVETQYF. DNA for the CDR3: TGTGCCAGCAGGGACCTAGCCAATCCGGTGGAGACCCAGTACTTC.

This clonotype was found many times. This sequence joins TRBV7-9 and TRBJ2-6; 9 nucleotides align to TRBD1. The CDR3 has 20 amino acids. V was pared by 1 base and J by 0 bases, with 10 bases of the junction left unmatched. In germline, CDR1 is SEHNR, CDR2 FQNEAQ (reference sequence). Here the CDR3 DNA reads TGTGCCAGCAGCTTAGGGGGACAGGGAGCGCCCTTCTCTGGGGCCAACGTCCTGACTTTC. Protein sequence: CASSLGGQGAPFSGANVLTF.

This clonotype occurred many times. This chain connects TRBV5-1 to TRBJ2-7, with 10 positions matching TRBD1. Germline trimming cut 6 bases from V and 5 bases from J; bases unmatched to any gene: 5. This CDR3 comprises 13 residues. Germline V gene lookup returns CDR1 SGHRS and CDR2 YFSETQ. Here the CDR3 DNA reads TGCGCCAGCACGCCGGGACAGGGGAACGAGCAGTACTTC. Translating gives CASTPGQGNEQYF.

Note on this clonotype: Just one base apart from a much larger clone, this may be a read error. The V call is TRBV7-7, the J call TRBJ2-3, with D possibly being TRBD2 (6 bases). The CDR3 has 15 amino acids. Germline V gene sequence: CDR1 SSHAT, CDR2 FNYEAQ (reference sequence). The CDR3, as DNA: TGTGCTAGCAGCTTATCTAGCGTGAGCACAGATACGCAGTGTTTT. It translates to CASSLSSVSTDTQCF.

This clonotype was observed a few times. The DNA for the CDR3 is TGTGCCAGCAGCATAGGGTCGCGGGACAGGGGACCCAAGGGCACTGAAGCTTTCTTT. The encoded protein is CASSIGSRDRGPKGTEAFF. The J gene is TRBJ1-1, the V gene TRBV9, with TRBD1 matching 10 bases. This CDR3 has 19 residues. Per germline, CDR1 SGDLS and CDR2 YYNGEE. J was trimmed by 4 bases and V by 4 bases; bases with no gene match: 19.

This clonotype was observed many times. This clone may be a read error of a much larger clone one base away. The CDR3 bases are TGTGCCAGCAGGCAATATAGGACGCAGTATTTT. Translating gives CASRQYRTQYF. V and J are TRBV12-3 or TRBV12-4 and TRBJ2-3; no clear D gene. Trimming cost V 6 bases and J 9 bases, with 10 bases left between them. The CDR3 loop spans 11 amino acids.

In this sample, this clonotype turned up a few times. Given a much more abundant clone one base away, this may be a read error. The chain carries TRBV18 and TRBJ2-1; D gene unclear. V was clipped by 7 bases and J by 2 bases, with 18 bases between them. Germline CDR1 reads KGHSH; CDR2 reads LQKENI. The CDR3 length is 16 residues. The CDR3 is CASCPDGRVPYNEQFF. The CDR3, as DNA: TGTGCCAGCTGTCCCGACGGAAGGGTCCCCTACAATGAGCAGTTCTTC.

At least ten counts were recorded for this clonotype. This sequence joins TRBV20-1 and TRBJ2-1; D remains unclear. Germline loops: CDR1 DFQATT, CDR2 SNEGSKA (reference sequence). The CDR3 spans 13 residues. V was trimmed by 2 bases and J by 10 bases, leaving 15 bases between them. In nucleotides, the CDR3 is TGCAGTGCTAGAAAGTCCGGTATAGGCGAGCAGTTCTTC. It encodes CSARKSGIGEQFF.

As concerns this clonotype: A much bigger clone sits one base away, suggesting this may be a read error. The CDR3 loop reads CSAKEGMRPTGELFF. The CDR3, as DNA: TGCAGTGCTAAAGAGGGCATGCGGCCCACCGGGGAGCTGTTTTTT. V gene TRBV20-1 combines with J gene TRBJ2-2; possible D gene TRBD2, 5 bases. CDR1 is DFQATT and CDR2 is SNEGSKA in the germline V gene (reference sequence). This CDR3 has 15 amino acids. V lost 4 bases and J 4 bases, leaving 16 bases between the germline ends.

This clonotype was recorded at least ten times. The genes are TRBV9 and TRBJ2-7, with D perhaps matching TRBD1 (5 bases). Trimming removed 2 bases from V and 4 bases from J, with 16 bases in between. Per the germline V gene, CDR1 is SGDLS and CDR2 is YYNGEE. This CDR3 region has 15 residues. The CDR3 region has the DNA TGTGCCAGCAGCGTGGGCGAGACAGCCATTTACGAGCAGTACTTC. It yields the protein CASSVGETAIYEQYF.

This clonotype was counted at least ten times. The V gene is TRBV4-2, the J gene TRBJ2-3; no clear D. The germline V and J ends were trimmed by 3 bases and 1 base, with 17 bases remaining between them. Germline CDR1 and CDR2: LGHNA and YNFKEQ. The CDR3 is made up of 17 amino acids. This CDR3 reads CASSHNAEISGTDTQYF. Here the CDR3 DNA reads TGTGCCAGCAGCCACAACGCGGAGATTTCGGGCACAGATACGCAGTATTTT.

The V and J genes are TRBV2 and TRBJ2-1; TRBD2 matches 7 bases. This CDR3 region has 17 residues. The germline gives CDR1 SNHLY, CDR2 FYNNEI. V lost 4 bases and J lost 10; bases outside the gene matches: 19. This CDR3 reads CASSAPGASGTVGEQFF. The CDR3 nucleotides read TGTGCCAGCAGTGCCCCCGGGGCGAGCGGGACCGTCGGCGAGCAGTTCTTC.